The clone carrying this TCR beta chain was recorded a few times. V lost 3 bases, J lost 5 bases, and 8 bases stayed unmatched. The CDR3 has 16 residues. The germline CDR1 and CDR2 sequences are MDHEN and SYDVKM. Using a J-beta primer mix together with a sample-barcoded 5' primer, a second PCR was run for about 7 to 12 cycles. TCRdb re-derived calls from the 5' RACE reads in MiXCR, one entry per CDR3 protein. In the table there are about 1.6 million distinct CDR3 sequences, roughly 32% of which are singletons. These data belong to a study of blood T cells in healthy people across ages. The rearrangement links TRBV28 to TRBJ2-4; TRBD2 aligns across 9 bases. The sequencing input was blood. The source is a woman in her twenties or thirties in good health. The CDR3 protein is CASSLGREGLENIQYF. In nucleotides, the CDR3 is TGTGCCAGCAGTTTGGGGCGGGAGGGTTTGGAAAACATTCAGTACTTC.